A selection of T cell receptor beta chains follows, all from one sample in a study of blood T cell repertoires in COVID-19. Assay: immunoSEQ multiplex PCR; the TCRdb copy retains only in-frame clones and omits some. The table lists 95,000 to 150,000 clones, 84% of them singletons. The sequencing input was PBMCs or T cells enriched from blood (not recorded which). The receptors stem from a woman aged 25 to 45 who had recovered from COVID-19. Both conserved end residues are trimmed from each CDR3. Some rows mark clone size as missing; the rest say once, few, many or name a class of expanded clone.

-,TRBV7-8,ASSLDRGLGYT
-,TRBV7-3,ASSFHPRSSYNEQF
-,TRBV3-1/TRBV3-2,ASHTAASGLQETQY
once,TRBV18,ASSPGDLYEQY
-,TRBV7-2,ASSFDSGRYNEQF
-,TRBV5-5,ASSLALIQRQGAYNSPLH
-,TRBV5-6,ASSLALIADSYEQY
once,TRBV5-8,ASSRTSGIDEQF
-,TRBV14,ASSQGTGRNGYT
once,TRBV5-1,ASSLAPNTDTQY
-,TRBV4-3,ASSQEPSGEQY
-,TRBV30,AYRQRVAGDTQY
-,TRBV4-1,ASSLGTAGEKLF
few,TRBV4-3,ASSQEEGGGQPQH
-,TRBV29-1,STGIAGGRNYGYT
few,TRBV9,ASSVVNGDEQF
-,TRBV28,ATVLGLYSSTDTQY
-,TRBV2,ASSVGSFASPLH
-,TRBV3-1/TRBV3-2,ASSQRGAKNIQY
-,TRBV7-2,ASSTRTSGKVDEQY
-,TRBV29-1,SVVGTGQREQY
-,TRBV28,ASSFGFPTYEQY
-,TRBV24-1,ATSDRNTGQIYGNTIY
-,TRBV28,ASSRGDRDGSPLH
-,TRBV14,ASSRGAGYT
-,TRBV7-2,ASRSGNTGELF
-,TRBV9,ASSPHPVGLAGEDGTDTQY
few,TRBV7-2,ASRNRTGVNSPLH
-,TRBV28,ASRLTGGHGYT
few,TRBV7-9,AGGQGTDTQY
-,TRBV30,AWSVAQLYGYT
-,TRBV12-5,ASGLGHSHEQY
-,TRBV5-1,ASSLGIPYREGTDTQY
-,TRBV9,ASSVDEIGELF
-,TRBV30,AWSQRRVGLWGYT
-,TRBV10-3,ATGGANEQF
-,TRBV2,ASSPTGGNYGYT
-,TRBV7-2,ASRRGQGGYGYT
few,TRBV7-3,ASSPQGGETQY
-,TRBV10-3,AISVRDRGPQYQETQY
-,TRBV28,ASSYPGGEGEKLF
-,TRBV19,ASSITGLEAF
-,TRBV10-3,ASSGAGGYNEQF
-,TRBV28,ASSLQGDTEAF
-,TRBV5-4,ASSLDQSYEQY
-,TRBV19,ATKGKGYGQPQH
-,TRBV28,ASSLPFDSTGELF
-,TRBV28,ASSPRGRDSYEQY
-,TRBV6-4,ASSEGGLAGPDEQF
once,TRBV28,ASSTPGLHARNQPQH
-,TRBV11-2,ASSPFRNSPLH
-,TRBV9,ASSAMTSGRSTQY
few,TRBV5-1,ASSLAVGGVNSPLH